This T cell receptor beta chain was captured by sequencing in a study of blood T cell repertoires in COVID-19. In the study overall: Sources were T cells, B-cell-depleted T cells, or PBMCs; the material itself was cDNA or gDNA.

Sequencing used immunoSEQ multiplex PCR; TCRdb keeps in-frame clones, though not all of them. The sample lists 120,000 or so clones, over 75% occurring once. The CDR3 extends over 16 amino acids. Germline V gene lookup returns CDR1 SGDLS and CDR2 YYNGEE. Between the trimmed V and J ends, which lost 0 bases and 1 base, there was a span of 13 bases. Sequenced sample: peripheral blood. The gene calls are TRBV9 and TRBJ2-5, with D unclear. This receptor was taken from a man aged 45-65 years with acute or convalescent COVID-19. The DNA for the CDR3 is TGTGCCAGCAGCGTAGGCCCGGTGAATTCCCAAGAGACCCAGTACTTC. Its protein is CASSVGPVNSQETQYF.